Sequencing of this T cell receptor (beta chain) was carried out in a study of CD8+ T cells in alopecia areata. TCR sequencing used cDNA made by reverse transcription of extracted RNA. Clones were sequenced by immunoSEQ multiplex PCR, and TCRdb holds only the in-frame ones, with some missing. The sample holds around 4,300 clones, 60% seen once. Treatment defined: oral pan-JAK inhibitor, 5-10 mg twice daily. Obtained from alopecia areata patients were lesional scalp punch biopsies along with peripheral blood. CDR3 length: 18 amino acids. Looked up from germline, CDR1 is SGHVS and CDR2 is FQNEAQ. The V and J ends lost 5 bases and 4 bases, in that order; junction bases with no gene match: 13.

The rearrangement joins TRBV7-8 to TRBJ2-1; 11 positions agree with TRBD2. The receptor's source is a human donor with alopecia areata. The sample here was skin, taken around week 36, from a patient treated with tofacitinib. CDR3 bases: TGTGCCAGCAGCGGTAGCGGGAGGGCCAAACTAGGGTACAATGAGCAGTTCTTC. This codes for CASSGSGRAKLGYNEQFF. Full variable domain (rest looked up from reference TRBV7-8 and TRBJ2-1): GAGVSQSPRYKVAKRGQDVALRCDPISGHVSLFWYQQALGQGPEFLTYFQNEAQLDKSGLPSDRFFAERPEGSVSTLKIQRTQQEDSAVYLCASSGSGRAKLGYNEQFFGPGTRLTVL.